This record concerns one T cell receptor (beta chain) sequence. Only in-frame clones appear in the TCRdb table, and some are missing; sequencing was by immunoSEQ multiplex PCR. The data contain 90,000 to 130,000 clones, 85% to 95% of them singletons. These data belong to a study of T cell responses to AZD1222 COVID-19 vaccine. Trimming removed 1 base from V and 3 bases from J, with 15 bases in between. The germline V gene has CDR1 LNHDA and CDR2 SQIVND (reference sequence). The CDR3 length is 16 residues. The sequenced sample was peripheral blood, obtained on day 0 of AZD1222 vaccination. The source of this sequence is an adult in good health. The chain joins TRBV19 to TRBJ1-1, with D hard to call. This CDR3 reads CASSIGNPGSDTEAFF. CDR3 sequence (DNA): TGTGCCAGTAGTATAGGAAACCCCGGGAGTGACACTGAAGCTTTCTTT. The full variable domain, in which reference TRBV19 and TRBJ1-1 provide the parts outside the CDR3, is DGGITQSPKYLFRKEGQNVTLSCEQNLNHDAMYWYRQDPGQGLRLIYYSQIVNDFQKGDIAEGYSVSREKKESFPLTVTSAQKNPTAFYLCASSIGNPGSDTEAFFGQGTRLTVV.